The next 8 T cell receptor beta chains were all read from a single sample in a study of beta chain features in type 1 diabetes. Expressed TCRB transcripts were sequenced after all isolated RNA was converted to cDNA. Measured with immunoSEQ multiplex PCR; TCRdb has only the in-frame clones, and not every one. This table has about 150,000 clones, around 10% appearing once. Sequenced material: central memory CD4+ T cells from blood. Every receptor here comes from a man aged 18 to 30 in good health.

V usage is TRBV7-2 and J usage is TRBJ2-1, with no clear D. This CDR3 has 13 amino acids. V was trimmed by 3 bases and J by 10 bases, leaving 13 bases between them. Germline lookup yields CDR1 SGHTA and CDR2 FQGNSA. The DNA of the CDR3 is TGTGCCAGCAGCTTGGATACCGGGTTCGAGCAGTTCTTC. Its protein is CASSLDTGFEQFF.

This clone was recorded a few times. V gene TRBV29-1 combines with J gene TRBJ1-1, with D possibly being TRBD1 (5 bases). Germline assignment: CDR1 SQVTM and CDR2 ANQGSEA. There are 14 residues in the CDR3. Trimming cost V 4 bases and J 3 bases, with 15 bases left between them. The CDR3 sequence: CSVVVGDPYTEAFF. The DNA of the CDR3 is TGCAGCGTTGTAGTAGGGGACCCGTACACTGAAGCTTTCTTT.

With respect to this clone: A single base separates this from a much larger clone, so it may be a read error. The chain links TRBV27 to TRBJ2-2; D possibly uses TRBD1 or TRBD2 (5 bases each). The CDR3 has 15 amino acids. The germline gives CDR1 MNHEY, CDR2 SMNVEV (reference sequence). The V end lost 4 bases, the J end lost 4 bases, and 13 bases lay between the germline ends. CDR3 coding DNA: TGTGCCAGCAGTTCAGAACGTGGGGGCACCGGGGAGCTGTTTTTT. It codes for CASSSERGGTGELFF.

CDR3 residues: CASSLTGGVFSYEQYF. For the CDR3, the DNA is TGCGCCAGCAGCTTGACAGGGGGCGTCTTCTCCTACGAGCAGTACTTC. This chain links TRBV5-1 with TRBJ2-7; TRBD1 aligns across 9 bases. Germline V lookup: CDR1 SGHRS, CDR2 YFSETQ. V lost 1 base and J lost 0; bases outside the gene matches: 5. The length of the CDR3 is 16 residues.

The chain employs TRBV18 and TRBJ2-6, with D possibly matching TRBD1 (5 bases). From germline, CDR1 is KGHSH and CDR2 LQKENI. The CDR3 has 17 amino acids. V was clipped by 0 bases and J by 4 bases, with 13 bases between them. CDR3: CASSPPDRLVGANVLTF. The CDR3, as DNA: TGTGCCAGCTCACCACCTGACAGACTCGTCGGGGCCAACGTCCTGACTTTC.

This clone was observed a handful of times. The chain has TRBV28 and TRBJ1-2; TRBD1 matches 7 bases. V lost 6 bases and J lost 4; bases outside the gene matches: 5. The V gene's germline CDR1 is MDHEN and CDR2 SYDVKM. The CDR3 is 13 residues long. The CDR3 DNA sequence: TGTGCCAGCAGACGAGGGACAGTCTATGGCTACACCTTC. Translating it yields CASRRGTVYGYTF.

This clone came up a few times. This sequence joins TRBV23-1 and TRBJ1-1; D is unresolved. TRBV23-1 belongs to the ORF category, with a function that is uncertain. The germline V and J ends were trimmed by 8 bases and 1 base, with 11 bases remaining between them. CDR3 size: 13 residues. This chain's CDR3 is CASPGWANTEAFF. Here the CDR3 DNA reads TGCGCCAGCCCCGGTTGGGCGAACACTGAAGCTTTCTTT.

This clone came up a few times. The CDR3 region is CATGAGANPANTGELFF. Written as DNA, the CDR3 is TGTGCCACAGGAGCGGGAGCTAATCCTGCGAACACCGGGGAGCTGTTTTTT. V is TRBV9 and J is TRBJ2-2; 8 positions agree with TRBD2. Looked up from germline, CDR1 is SGDLS and CDR2 is YYNGEE. CDR3 length: 17 residues. V shed 9 bases and J 0 bases; nucleotides not matched to a gene: 13.